This T cell receptor (beta chain) was captured by sequencing in a study of blood T cell repertoires in COVID-19. Study-wide context: Spain, Italy and the United States supplied samples that represented acute and convalescent COVID-19. The cDNA or gDNA used as material had been derived from T cells, B-cell-depleted T cells, or PBMCs.

In the original workflow: Researchers report that nucleated cell counts were estimated from reference gene primer amplification. Clones were sequenced by immunoSEQ multiplex PCR, and TCRdb holds only the in-frame ones, with some missing. For V, J and clone size, that table is used; D and trimming come from the DNA. The sample comprises 100,000 to 150,000 clones, around 80% of which are singletons, and 5.5% to 6.5% rests with the top ten. This CDR3 is 14 amino acids long. The V segment lost 5 bases and the J segment 5 bases; nucleotides outside the gene matches: 6. CDR1 is LNHDA, CDR2 SQIVND, per germline (reference sequence).

Sequencing was carried out using peripheral blood. The receptor was derived from an elderly man with active or convalescent COVID-19. The chain employs TRBV19 and TRBJ1-2; 9 bases are shared with TRBD1. CDR3 DNA sequence: TGTGCCAGTAGTCCGGAAGGACAGGGGTATGGCTACACCTTC. It translates to CASSPEGQGYGYTF.